A single sample gave rise to the 6 T cell receptor beta chains below, sequenced in a study of blood T cells in healthy people across ages. Alongside a J-beta primer mix, a sample-barcoded 5' primer served in a second PCR lasting roughly 6 to 11 cycles. TCRdb re-analysed the 5' RACE reads in MiXCR, keeping a single row per CDR3 protein. The sample has around 1,000,000 distinct CDR3 sequences; roughly 24% are singletons. In addition, the sample was reused for a study of T cells of mothers and their children.

The specimen sequenced was blood. The source of these receptors is a girl aged 2 to 10 in good health.

This clonotype was seen a handful of times. The junction departs from germline at one end; a sequencing error may be responsible. CDR3 bases: TGTGCCGGCAGCGTAGACCCTTCACTCCCAGATTACCCCACATCAGGATATGGCTACACCTTC. Its translation: CAGSVDPSLPDYPTSGYGYTF. This chain links TRBV9 with TRBJ1-2, with D uncertain. Germline CDR1 reads SGDLS; CDR2 reads YYNGEE. This CDR3 has 21 amino acids.

The chain has TRBV28 and TRBJ1-2; 7 bases map to TRBD1. Germline V CDR1 and CDR2: MDHEN, SYDVKM. CDR3 length equals 14 residues. Losses at the gene ends were 5 bases for V and 2 bases for J; bases not matched to a gene: 5. CDR3 DNA sequence: TGTGCCAGCAGTGGGGGACAGAAAAACTATGGCTACACCTTC. Translating gives CASSGGQKNYGYTF.

The V gene is TRBV12-3 or TRBV12-4, the J gene TRBJ2-1, with D perhaps given as TRBD1 or TRBD2 (6 bases each). V lost 3 bases and J lost 8, with 14 bases in between. The CDR3 loop spans 14 amino acids. The chain's CDR3 is CASSFGGDTDEQFF. The CDR3 DNA reads TGTGCCAGCAGTTTCGGCGGGGACACGGATGAGCAGTTCTTC.

This clonotype was detected only a few times. The chain has TRBV20-1 and TRBJ2-7; possible D gene TRBD1, 6 bases. Germline V gene data show CDR1 as DFQATT and CDR2 as SNEGSKA (reference sequence). V was shortened by 2 bases and J by 0 bases, with 14 bases between the two germline ends. The CDR3 loop spans 15 amino acids. CDR3 nucleotides: TGCAGTGCTAGAATTCGACAGGCGAGCTCCTACGAGCAGTACTTC. Encoded protein: CSARIRQASSYEQYF.

The table lists this clonotype with a few counts. The chain carries TRBV20-1 and TRBJ2-5; D remains unclear. Trimming took 6 bases from V and 3 from J, leaving 5 bases between them. Germline-derived CDR1 and CDR2 are DFQATT and SNEGSKA (reference sequence). The CDR3 runs 10 residues. CDR3 DNA sequence: TGCAGTGCCTCAAAAGAGACCCAGTACTTC. This gives the protein CSASKETQYF.

This clonotype has only a few counts. This chain uses TRBV29-1 with TRBJ2-2, with 7 bases fitting TRBD1. The germline CDR1 and CDR2 sequences are SQVTM and ANQGSEA. Trimming took 6 bases from V and 5 from J; bases not matched to a gene: 0. The CDR3 spans 11 residues. The CDR3 DNA follows: TGCAGCGTGGACAGGACCGGGGAGCTGTTTTTT. Translated, it gives CSVDRTGELFF.